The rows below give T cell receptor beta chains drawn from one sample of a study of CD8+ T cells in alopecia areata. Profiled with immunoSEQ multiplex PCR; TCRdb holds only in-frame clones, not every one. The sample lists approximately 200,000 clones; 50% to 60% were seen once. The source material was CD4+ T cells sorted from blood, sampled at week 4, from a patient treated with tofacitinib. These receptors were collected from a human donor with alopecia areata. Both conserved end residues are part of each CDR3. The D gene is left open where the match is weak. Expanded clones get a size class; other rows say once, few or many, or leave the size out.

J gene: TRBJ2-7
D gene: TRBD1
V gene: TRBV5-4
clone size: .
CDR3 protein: CASSLPGQGSYEQYF
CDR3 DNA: TGTGCCAGCAGCTTACCGGGACAGGGCTCCTACGAGCAGTACTTC

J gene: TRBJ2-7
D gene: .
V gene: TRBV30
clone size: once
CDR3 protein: CAWSDQGGGLDEQYF
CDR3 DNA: TGTGCCTGGAGTGACCAGGGAGGGGGGCTGGACGAGCAGTACTTC

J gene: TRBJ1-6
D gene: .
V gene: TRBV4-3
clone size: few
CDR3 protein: CASSQWTANSPLHF
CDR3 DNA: TGCGCCAGCAGCCAGTGGACAGCTAATTCACCCCTCCACTTT

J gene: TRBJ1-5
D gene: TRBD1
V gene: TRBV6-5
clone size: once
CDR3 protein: CASSPAGQGYQPQHF
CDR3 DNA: TGTGCCAGCAGTCCGGCGGGACAGGGTTATCAGCCCCAGCATTTT

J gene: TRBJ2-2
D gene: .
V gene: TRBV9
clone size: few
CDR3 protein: CASSVGPEGELFF
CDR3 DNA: TGTGCCAGCAGCGTAGGTCCGGAAGGGGAGCTGTTTTTT

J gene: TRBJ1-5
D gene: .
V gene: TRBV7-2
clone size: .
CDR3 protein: CASSLGGFNQPQHF
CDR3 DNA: TGTGCCAGCAGCTTAGGGGGGTTCAATCAGCCCCAGCATTTT

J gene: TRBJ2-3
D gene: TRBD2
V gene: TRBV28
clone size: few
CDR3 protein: CASSGEGTQYF
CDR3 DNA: TGTGCCAGCAGTGGGGAGGGTACGCAGTATTTT

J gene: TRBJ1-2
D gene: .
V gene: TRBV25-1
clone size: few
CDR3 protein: CASLEQGYGYTF
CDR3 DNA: TGTGCCAGCTTGGAACAGGGCTATGGCTACACCTTC

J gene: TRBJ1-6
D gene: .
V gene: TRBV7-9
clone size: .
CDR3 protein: CASSLGTGTPLHF
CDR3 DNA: TGTGCCAGCAGCTTAGGTACGGGGACACCCCTCCACTTT

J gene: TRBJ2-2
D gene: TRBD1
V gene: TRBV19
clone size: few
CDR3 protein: CASSTTGSRSTGGELFF
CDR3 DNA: TGTGCCAGTAGTACGACAGGGTCTCGTTCGACTGGCGGGGAGCTGTTTTTT

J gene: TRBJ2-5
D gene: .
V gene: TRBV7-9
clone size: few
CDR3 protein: CASSLATGWKGETQYF
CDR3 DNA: TGTGCCAGCAGCTTAGCGACAGGATGGAAAGGGGAGACCCAGTACTTC

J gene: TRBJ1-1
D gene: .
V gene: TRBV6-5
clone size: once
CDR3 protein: CASRKDQTDTEAFF
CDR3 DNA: TGTGCCAGCAGAAAGGACCAAACGGACACTGAAGCTTTCTTT

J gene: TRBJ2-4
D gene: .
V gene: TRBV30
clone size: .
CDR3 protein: CAWSVKNIQYF
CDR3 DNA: TGTGCCTGGAGTGTCAAAAACATTCAGTACTTC

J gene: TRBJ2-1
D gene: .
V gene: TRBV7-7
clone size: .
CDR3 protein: CASSASRIEGEQFF
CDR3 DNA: TGTGCTAGCAGCGCTTCTCGGATTGAGGGTGAGCAGTTCTTC

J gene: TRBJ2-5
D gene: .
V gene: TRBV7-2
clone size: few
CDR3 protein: CASSQMGTQYF
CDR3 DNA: TGTGCCAGCAGCCAGATGGGGACCCAGTACTTC

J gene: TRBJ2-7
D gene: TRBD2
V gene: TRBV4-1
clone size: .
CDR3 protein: CASSHPLAGGSYEQYF
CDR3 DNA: TGCGCCAGCAGCCACCCACTAGCGGGGGGCTCCTACGAGCAGTACTTC

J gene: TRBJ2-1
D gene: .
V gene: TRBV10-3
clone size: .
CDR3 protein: CAISDSMGGRAEQFF
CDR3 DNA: TGTGCCATCAGTGACTCGATGGGGGGCCGTGCTGAGCAGTTCTTC

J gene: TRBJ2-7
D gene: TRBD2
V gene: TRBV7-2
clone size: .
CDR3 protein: CASSPRLAGGLYEQYF
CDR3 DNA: TGTGCCAGCAGCCCTCGACTAGCGGGGGGGCTATACGAGCAGTACTTC

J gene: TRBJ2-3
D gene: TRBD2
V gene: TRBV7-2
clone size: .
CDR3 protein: CASATGAGGTDTQYF
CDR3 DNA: TGTGCCAGCGCTACGGGAGCGGGGGGCACAGATACGCAGTATTTT

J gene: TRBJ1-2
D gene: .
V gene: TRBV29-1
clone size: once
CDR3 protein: CSVLLRGLANYGYTF
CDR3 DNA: TGCAGCGTCCTACTGAGGGGGTTAGCTAACTATGGCTACACCTTC

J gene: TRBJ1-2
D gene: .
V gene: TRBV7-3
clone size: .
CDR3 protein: CASSSDSLSNYGYTF
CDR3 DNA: TGTGCCAGCAGCTCCGACAGCCTATCTAACTATGGCTACACCTTC

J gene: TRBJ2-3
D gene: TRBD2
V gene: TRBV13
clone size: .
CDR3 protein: CASSSGLAGGDTQYF
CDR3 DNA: TGTGCCAGCAGTTCCGGACTAGCGGGGGGAGATACGCAGTATTTT